Listed below are T cell receptor beta chains from one sample, sequenced in a study of cytomegalovirus exposure and HLA in healthy donors. Profiled with immunoSEQ multiplex PCR; TCRdb holds only in-frame clones, not every one. In the table there are 270,000 or so clones, approximately 90% of which are singletons. Sequenced material: PBMCs. The receptor source for this set is a man aged 35 to 55 in good health and CMV-seropositive. Each CDR3 is given with its conserved first and last residue. D genes are given only for firm matches. Clone size is given for some rows only: seen once, a few or many times, or a class if the clone is expanded.

v_call	d_call	clone_size	j_call	cdr3_nt	cdr3_aa
TRBV5-6	-	-	TRBJ1-1	TGTGCCAGCAGCTTCGGAGGGTTATTCACTGAAGCTTTCTTT	CASSFGGLFTEAFF
TRBV19	TRBD1	few	TRBJ1-2	TGTGCCAGTAACCCGGGGACAGGGAGAGATGGCTACACCTTC	CASNPGTGRDGYTF
TRBV15	-	-	TRBJ2-1	TGTGCCACCAGCAGGGAACTGGCGGGAAGTGAGCAGTTCTTC	CATSRELAGSEQFF
TRBV10-3	TRBD2	-	TRBJ2-7	TGTGCCATCAGGACAAGCGGGAGTTTGTACGAGCAGTACTTC	CAIRTSGSLYEQYF
TRBV28	-	once	TRBJ1-2	TGTGCCAGCACCGGGACACTTTATGGCTACACCTTC	CASTGTLYGYTF
TRBV20-1	-	-	TRBJ1-1	TGCAGTGCTGGCCCCCAGGTCGTAGCTTTCTTT	CSAGPQVVAFF
TRBV11-2	TRBD2	once	TRBJ2-7	TGTGCCAGCAGCTTAGCCCCGGGAGGGCCCAACGAGCAGTACTTC	CASSLAPGGPNEQYF
TRBV7-3	TRBD1	-	TRBJ2-2	TGTGCCAGCAGCTTAGGGGGACAGGGTAACACCGGGGAGCTGTTTTTT	CASSLGGQGNTGELFF
TRBV19	-	-	TRBJ1-1	TGTGCCAGTAGTATCGGGGACACCGGGACTGAAGCTTTCTTT	CASSIGDTGTEAFF
TRBV19	-	-	TRBJ1-5	TGTGCCAGTAGTATAGGCAGCGGTCAGCCCCAGCATTTT	CASSIGSGQPQHF
TRBV5-1	-	-	TRBJ2-3	TGCGCCAGCAGCTTGGGGCCAGCAGGAGATACGCAGTATTTT	CASSLGPAGDTQYF
TRBV11-3	TRBD1	once	TRBJ2-3	TGTGCCAGCAGCTTAGGGGGACAGGGTTCAGATACGCAGTATTTT	CASSLGGQGSDTQYF
TRBV9	TRBD1	once	TRBJ2-7	TGTGCCAGCAGCGTAGTCGACAGGGTGGAAACCTACGAGCAGTACTTC	CASSVVDRVETYEQYF
TRBV9	-	-	TRBJ2-2	TGTGCCAGCAGCGGGAGATCCCCTGCCGGGGAGCTGTTTTTT	CASSGRSPAGELFF
TRBV27	-	-	TRBJ2-7	TGTGCCAGCAGTTTGAGAGGTGTTAGCTCCTACGAGCAGTACTTC	CASSLRGVSSYEQYF
TRBV7-2	TRBD1	once	TRBJ1-3	TGTGCCAGCAGCCCCGACAGGGGTCTCTCTGGAAACACCATATATTTT	CASSPDRGLSGNTIYF
TRBV6-4	TRBD1	-	TRBJ2-3	TGTGCCAGCAGTGACGGGACAGGGGGCACAGATACGCAGTATTTT	CASSDGTGGTDTQYF
TRBV7-9	-	-	TRBJ1-2	TGTGCCAGCAGCTTAGCACTGGGGGGTAACTATGGCTACACCTTC	CASSLALGGNYGYTF
TRBV11-1	-	-	TRBJ1-1	TGTGCCAGCAGTGCAGGCACCAACACTGAAGCTTTCTTT	CASSAGTNTEAFF
TRBV11-3	-	-	TRBJ1-1	TGTGCCAGCAGCTTGACAGGCAACACTGAAGCTTTCTTT	CASSLTGNTEAFF
TRBV4-2	TRBD2	-	TRBJ2-3	TGTGCCAGCAGCCCGGGAGGGGGGAGCGCAGATACGCAGTATTTT	CASSPGGGSADTQYF
TRBV9	TRBD1	-	TRBJ2-7	TGTGCCAGCAGCAGACGGGACAGGAGGGACGAGCAGTACTTC	CASSRRDRRDEQYF
TRBV5-1	TRBD2	-	TRBJ2-1	TGCGCCAGCAGCTACGGGACTAGCAGTTCGAATGAGCAGTTCTTC	CASSYGTSSSNEQFF
TRBV5-6	-	-	TRBJ2-4	TGTGCCAGCAGGCCAGGGGTAGCCAAAAACATTCAGTACTTC	CASRPGVAKNIQYF
TRBV27	-	-	TRBJ2-7	TGTGCCAGCAGTTCTAGCGAAAGCTACGAGCAGTACTTC	CASSSSESYEQYF
TRBV7-2	-	-	TRBJ2-7	TGTGCCAGCAGACAGGGAATGGGTAACTACGAGCAGTACTTC	CASRQGMGNYEQYF
TRBV4-1	-	-	TRBJ2-1	TGCGCCAGCAGCCAAGTCAAAGGACTCGCCCCCTATGAGCAGTTCTTC	CASSQVKGLAPYEQFF
TRBV7-9	TRBD2	-	TRBJ2-5	TGTGCCAGCAGCTTAGCGGCGCTAGCGGGGACTAGGGAGACCCAGTACTTC	CASSLAALAGTRETQYF
TRBV7-8	-	-	TRBJ2-1	TGTGCCAGCAGCTTAGACAGTGACAATGAGCAGTTCTTC	CASSLDSDNEQFF
TRBV6-1	-	-	TRBJ1-1	TGTGCCAGCAGTCCGTCCCGGGGTCAGAACACTGAAGCTTTCTTT	CASSPSRGQNTEAFF
TRBV7-9	TRBD1	-	TRBJ2-7	TGTGCCAGCAGCCACCGGGACAGGTCCTACGAGCAGTACTTC	CASSHRDRSYEQYF
TRBV7-9	-	-	TRBJ2-6	TGTTCCAGCAGCTTAGAATATGGGGCCAACGTCCTGACTTTC	CSSSLEYGANVLTF
TRBV28	-	-	TRBJ1-4	TGTGCCAGCAGTTTTTTGGGGGGTTATGAAAAACTGTTTTTT	CASSFLGGYEKLFF
TRBV30	TRBD1	-	TRBJ2-3	TGTGCCTGCGGGACAGGGGGCAGCCCAGATACGCAGTATTTT	CACGTGGSPDTQYF
TRBV27	-	-	TRBJ1-4	TGTGCCAGCAGGAGAGGGTGGGCGGATGAAAAACTGTTTTTT	CASRRGWADEKLFF
TRBV28	-	-	TRBJ2-2	TGTGCCAGCAGTTCGCGCCGGGAAAACACCGGGGAGCTGTTTTTT	CASSSRRENTGELFF
TRBV5-6	-	once	TRBJ1-4	TGTGCCAGCAGCTTAACCGGGACATCAACATGGGAAAAACTGTTTTTT	CASSLTGTSTWEKLFF
TRBV5-1	TRBD1	-	TRBJ2-7	TGCGCCAGGTCCACGTGGGGGACAGCGTACGAGCAGTACTTC	CARSTWGTAYEQYF
TRBV6-5	-	-	TRBJ2-7	TGTGCCAGCAGTATAATTAAACAGGGCTACGAGCAGTACTTC	CASSIIKQGYEQYF
TRBV7-2	-	-	TRBJ1-5	TGTGCCAGCAGCAGAAGAGGGCAGAGTAATCAGCCCCAGCATTTT	CASSRRGQSNQPQHF
TRBV5-1	TRBD2	-	TRBJ2-1	TGCGCCAGCAGCTTGGCAGTTGGGAGGGGGACTAGCGGGGGCAATGAGCAGTTCTTC	CASSLAVGRGTSGGNEQFF
TRBV7-2	-	-	TRBJ1-2	TGTGCCAGCAGCTTAATATCCAGGGATGGCTACACCTTC	CASSLISRDGYTF
TRBV4-1	TRBD2	-	TRBJ2-7	TGCGCCAGCAGCCAAGAGGATCGCCTAGCGGGAGGCGAGCAGTACTTC	CASSQEDRLAGGEQYF
TRBV29-1	TRBD2	-	TRBJ2-7	TGCCGTCGTTCGGCCGGACTAGCCTACGAGCAGTACTTC	CRRSAGLAYEQYF
TRBV27	-	-	TRBJ2-7	TGTGCCAGCAGTAGAGGTAGCTCCTACGAGCAGTACTTC	CASSRGSSYEQYF
TRBV11-2	-	-	TRBJ2-1	TGTGCCAGCGGGAGGGGGGCCTACAATGAGCAGTTCTTC	CASGRGAYNEQFF
TRBV18	TRBD1	-	TRBJ2-1	TGTGCCAGCTCCCCGCGACAGGGGAAGAATGAGCAGTTCTTC	CASSPRQGKNEQFF
TRBV6-1	TRBD1	-	TRBJ1-1	TGTGCCAGCAGTTGGGACAGAGACACTGAAGCTTTCTTT	CASSWDRDTEAFF
TRBV28	-	-	TRBJ2-7	TGTGCCAGCAGTTTGGATGCCCCGTGGGAGAGGACCTACGAGCAGTACTTC	CASSLDAPWERTYEQYF
TRBV18	TRBD1	-	TRBJ1-2	TGTGCCAGCTCATCGACAGGGGGAGGCGATGGCTACACCTTC	CASSSTGGGDGYTF
TRBV11-2	TRBD2	-	TRBJ2-7	TGTGCCAGCAGCTTAGGGACGGGAGGGCCTAGGAACGAGCAGTACTTC	CASSLGTGGPRNEQYF
TRBV27	-	-	TRBJ1-2	TGTGCCAGCAGTTTAGTTTTTCCGGGGGGGGGCTATGGCTACACCTTC	CASSLVFPGGGYGYTF
TRBV7-6	TRBD1	-	TRBJ2-7	TGTGCCAGCAGCGCCGGGACAGGGCCCTACGAGCAGTACTTC	CASSAGTGPYEQYF
TRBV29-1	-	-	TRBJ1-1	TGCAGCGTTGAAAATGAGCAGGCTGAAGCTTTCTTT	CSVENEQAEAFF
TRBV11-3	TRBD1	-	TRBJ2-3	TGTGCCAGCAGCCCTTGGACAGGCAACACAGATACGCAGTATTTT	CASSPWTGNTDTQYF
TRBV29-1	-	-	TRBJ1-2	TGCAGCGTTGGATCGGGCTATGGCTACACCTTC	CSVGSGYGYTF
TRBV6-1	-	-	TRBJ1-5	TGTGCCAGCAGTGAATCTGCGGGGGCCGGCAATCAGCCCCAGCATTTT	CASSESAGAGNQPQHF
TRBV28	TRBD2	-	TRBJ2-3	TGTGCCAGCAGTTTTCGAAAAGTTGGTCTAGCGGGAGTAGGGTGGGGCACAGATACGCAGTATTTT	CASSFRKVGLAGVGWGTDTQYF
TRBV5-1	-	-	TRBJ1-4	TGCGCCAGCAGCTTGATACAGGGTAATGAAAAACTGTTTTTT	CASSLIQGNEKLFF
TRBV27	TRBD2	-	TRBJ2-1	TGTGCCAGCAGTCCCCGAGGACTAGCGGGCGCCTCTCAGCTGTTCTTC	CASSPRGLAGASQLFF